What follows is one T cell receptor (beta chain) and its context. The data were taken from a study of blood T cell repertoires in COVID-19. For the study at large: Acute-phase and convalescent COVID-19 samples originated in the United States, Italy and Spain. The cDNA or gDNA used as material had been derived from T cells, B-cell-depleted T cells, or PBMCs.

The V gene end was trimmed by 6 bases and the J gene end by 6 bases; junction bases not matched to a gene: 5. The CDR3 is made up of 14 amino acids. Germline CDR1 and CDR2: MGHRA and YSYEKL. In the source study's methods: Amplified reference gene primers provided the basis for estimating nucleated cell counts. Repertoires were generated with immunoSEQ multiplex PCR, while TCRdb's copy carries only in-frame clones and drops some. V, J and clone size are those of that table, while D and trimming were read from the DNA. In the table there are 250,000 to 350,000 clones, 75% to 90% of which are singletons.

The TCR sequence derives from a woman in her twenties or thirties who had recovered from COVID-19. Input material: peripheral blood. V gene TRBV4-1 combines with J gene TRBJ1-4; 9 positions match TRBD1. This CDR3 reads CASRRGQGYEKLFF. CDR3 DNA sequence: TGCGCCAGCAGGCGGGGACAGGGTTATGAAAAACTGTTTTTT.